A selection of T cell receptor beta chains follows, all from one sample in a study of neoadjuvant anti-PD-1 for oral cavity cancer. Assay used: immunoSEQ multiplex PCR; TCRdb lists only in-frame clones, some missing. This table has fewer than 90,000 clones, 80% to 90% appearing once. Source: PBMCs, taken after nivolumab (anti-PD-1) treatment. These receptors were obtained from a person aged 40 to 85 with oral cavity squamous cell carcinoma. Both conserved end residues are part of each CDR3. The D gene is left open where the match is weak. The size field is filled for only some rows; it gives once, few, many or a size class.

CASSLGEVGTEAFF	TGTGCCAGCAGCTTAGGGGAGGTGGGCACTGAAGCTTTCTTT	.	TRBJ1-1	.	TRBV7-9
CSVVGGPGELFF	TGCAGCGTTGTAGGGGGACCCGGGGAGCTGTTTTTT	.	TRBJ2-2	.	TRBV29-1
CSGRTSGRANYSYNEQFF	TGCAGCGGTCGGACTAGCGGGAGAGCAAATTACTCCTACAATGAGCAGTTCTTC	.	TRBJ2-1	TRBD2	TRBV29-1
CASRGTSGRNNEQFF	TGTGCCAGCAGGGGGACTAGCGGGAGAAATAATGAGCAGTTCTTC	.	TRBJ2-1	TRBD2	TRBV5-8
CASSLTGGSYNEQFF	TGTGCCAGCAGCTTAACGGGAGGTTCCTACAATGAGCAGTTCTTC	.	TRBJ2-1	TRBD2	TRBV5-8
CASSPEVAGGPETQYF	TGTGCCAGCAGCCCCGAGGTAGCGGGAGGGCCAGAGACCCAGTACTTC	.	TRBJ2-5	TRBD2	TRBV11-2
CASRKGEVDTQYF	TGTGCCAGCAGGAAGGGGGAAGTAGATACGCAGTATTTT	.	TRBJ2-3	.	TRBV2
CASSTGTGVEAFF	TGTGCCAGCAGCACCGGGACAGGGGTTGAAGCTTTCTTT	.	TRBJ1-1	TRBD1	TRBV11-2
CASSEQGGDYGYTF	TGTGCCAGCAGTGAACAAGGGGGCGACTATGGCTACACCTTC	.	TRBJ1-2	TRBD1	TRBV2
CASSVRDHPGEQYF	TGTGCCAGCAGCGTTCGGGACCACCCGGGCGAGCAGTACTTC	.	TRBJ2-7	.	TRBV9
CAVTNPGGDPGNTIYF	TGTGCCGTCACGAATCCCGGGGGAGACCCTGGAAACACCATATATTTT	.	TRBJ1-3	.	TRBV7-9
CASGLSVGFGSETGELFF	TGTGCTAGTGGTTTGTCCGTGGGGTTCGGCAGCGAGACCGGGGAGCTGTTTTTT	few	TRBJ2-2	.	TRBV12-5
CAISVRGDGNEQFF	TGTGCCATCAGTGTACGGGGGGACGGGAATGAGCAGTTCTTC	.	TRBJ2-1	TRBD2	TRBV10-3
CASSLELARSGANVLTF	TGTGCCAGCAGCTTAGAGTTAGCTCGCTCTGGGGCCAACGTCCTGACTTTC	.	TRBJ2-6	.	TRBV11-3
CASSVGLVLTDTQYF	TGTGCCAGCAGCGTGGGACTAGTATTAACAGATACGCAGTATTTT	once	TRBJ2-3	TRBD2	TRBV9
CASSSGLAGPGELFF	TGTGCCAGCAGCTCAGGACTAGCGGGACCCGGGGAGCTGTTTTTT	.	TRBJ2-2	TRBD2	TRBV5-6
CASSERANQPQHF	TGTGCCAGCAGTGAACGGGCGAATCAGCCCCAGCATTTT	.	TRBJ1-5	.	TRBV2
CASSLATNNEQFF	TGTGCCAGCAGCTTAGCCACTAACAATGAGCAGTTCTTC	.	TRBJ2-1	.	TRBV11-3
CASSVATTGNYGYTF	TGTGCCAGCAGCGTAGCTACTACAGGGAACTATGGCTACACCTTC	.	TRBJ1-2	.	TRBV9
CAISESEGRAFF	TGTGCCATCAGTGAGTCGGAGGGGCGAGCTTTCTTT	.	TRBJ1-1	.	TRBV10-3
CASSLGVGGDTEAFF	TGTGCCAGCAGCCTCGGGGTCGGCGGGGACACTGAAGCTTTCTTT	.	TRBJ1-1	.	TRBV6-1
CASSPLQGAGEQYF	TGTGCCAGCAGCCCCCTACAGGGGGCGGGGGAGCAGTACTTC	.	TRBJ2-7	TRBD1	TRBV7-6
CATSSQQGGNEKLFF	TGTGCCACCAGCAGTCAACAGGGGGGGAATGAAAAACTGTTTTTT	.	TRBJ1-4	TRBD1	TRBV15
CASSRRPSLGARGDIQYF	TGTGCCAGCAGTCGCCGGCCGTCTCTGGGGGCGCGGGGGGACATTCAGTACTTC	.	TRBJ2-4	TRBD2	TRBV2
CASSLSPDGRGRSDEQFF	TGTGCCAGCAGTTTATCTCCGGACGGCCGGGGGCGTAGTGATGAGCAGTTCTTC	.	TRBJ2-1	.	TRBV27
CASSLSGLAGLDTQYF	TGTGCCAGCAGCTTATCGGGACTAGCGGGGTTAGATACGCAGTATTTT	once	TRBJ2-3	TRBD2	TRBV11-2
CASSPYRSGANVLTF	TGTGCCAGTAGCCCTTACAGATCTGGGGCCAACGTCCTGACTTTC	.	TRBJ2-6	.	TRBV19
CASSLGQVANYGYTF	TGCGCCAGCAGCTTGGGGCAGGTAGCTAACTATGGCTACACCTTC	.	TRBJ1-2	.	TRBV5-1
CASQGRLNEQFF	TGTGCCAGCCAGGGTAGACTCAATGAGCAGTTCTTC	.	TRBJ2-1	.	TRBV6-5
CASSKEAACFPYGYTF	TGTGCCAGCAGCAAAGAGGCAGCCTGCTTTCCATATGGCTACACCTTC	.	TRBJ1-2	.	TRBV21-1
CASSLLASGLETQYF	TGTGCCAGCAGCTTATTGGCTAGCGGGTTAGAGACCCAGTACTTC	.	TRBJ2-5	TRBD2	TRBV5-4
CASSLVRDRVYGYTF	TGTGCCAGCAGCTTAGTCAGGGACAGGGTGTATGGCTACACCTTC	once	TRBJ1-2	TRBD1	TRBV11-2
CASSDLRYEQYF	TGTGCCAGCAGTGACCTCCGCTACGAGCAGTACTTC	.	TRBJ2-7	.	TRBV25-1
CASSRMSTDYNSPLHF	TGTGCCAGCAGCCGCATGAGTACGGATTATAATTCACCCCTCCACTTT	.	TRBJ1-6	.	TRBV5-6
CASGTGVDEQYF	TGTGCCAGCGGTACGGGGGTCGACGAGCAGTACTTC	.	TRBJ2-7	.	TRBV6-6
CASSSDINYEQYF	TGCGCCAGCAGCTCGGACATAAACTACGAGCAGTACTTC	.	TRBJ2-7	.	TRBV5-1
CASSEEWTVGREQYF	TGTGCCAGCAGTGAAGAGTGGACCGTAGGTAGAGAGCAGTACTTC	.	TRBJ2-7	.	TRBV6-1
CAGSEVWKEPQHF	TGTGCCGGGTCGGAGGTGTGGAAGGAACCCCAGCATTTT	.	TRBJ1-5	.	TRBV7-9
CASSLNSAQETQYF	TGTGCTAGCAGCTTAAATTCGGCGCAAGAGACCCAGTACTTC	once	TRBJ2-5	.	TRBV7-7
CARATESSGNTIYF	TGTGCCAGAGCGACAGAGAGCTCTGGAAACACCATATATTTT	.	TRBJ1-3	.	TRBV2
CASSLLEEGTQYF	TGTGCCAGCAGTTTACTCGAGGAAGGGACCCAGTACTTC	.	TRBJ2-5	.	TRBV27
CASSLDREKYF	TGCGCCAGCAGCTTGGACAGGGAAAAGTACTTC	.	TRBJ2-7	.	TRBV5-1